This T cell receptor (beta chain) derives from a study of blood T cell repertoires in COVID-19. Study details: Spain, Italy and the United States supplied samples that represented acute and convalescent COVID-19. Sources were T cells, B-cell-depleted T cells, or PBMCs; the material itself was cDNA or gDNA.

The CDR3 is 14 amino acids. Trimming took off 1 base at V and 8 bases at J, with 11 bases between the two ends. Germline values: CDR1 LGHDT, CDR2 YNNKEL (reference sequence). Per the original data handling: Estimates of nucleated cell counts were drawn from the amplification of reference gene primers. Assay used: immunoSEQ multiplex PCR; TCRdb lists only in-frame clones, some missing. V, J and clone size are those of that table, while D and trimming were read from the DNA. This sample has about 54,000 clones, with roughly four fifths found just once. The sequencing input was peripheral blood. The receptor was isolated from a human donor in a cohort sampled during active or convalescent COVID-19. The V and J genes are TRBV3-1 (or the pseudogene TRBV3-2) and TRBJ2-2; TRBD2 might be the D (7 bases). CDR3 residues: CASSQAGGRGELFF. In DNA, the CDR3 is TGTGCCAGCAGCCAAGCCGGGGGGCGGGGGGAGCTGTTTTTT.